These 22 T cell receptor beta chains were sequenced from one sample in a study of Tregs in tolerant kidney transplant recipients. Assay: immunoSEQ multiplex PCR; the TCRdb copy retains only in-frame clones and omits some. Found here are some 80,000 clones, about 98% of them singletons; the top ten hold around 0.58%. Sample: CD4+ T cells from blood, taken before the transplant. The receptors here all came from a human donor who received a combined kidney and bone marrow transplant.

V and J are TRBV28 and TRBJ1-3; no clear D gene. The CDR3 is made up of 14 amino acids. V was shortened by 3 bases and J by 0 bases, with 6 bases between the two germline ends. Germline V gene lookup returns CDR1 MDHEN and CDR2 SYDVKM. CDR3 nucleotide sequence: TGTGCCAGCAGTTTCTTTTCCTCTGGAAACACCATATATTTT. It specifies CASSFFSSGNTIYF.

This chain uses TRBV4-3 with TRBJ2-7, with 8 bases that match TRBD2. Germline lookup yields CDR1 LGHNA and CDR2 YSLEER. This CDR3 has 16 residues. The ends lost 0 bases at V and 3 bases at J; junction bases unmatched: 7. CDR3 nucleotide sequence: TGCGCCAGCAGCCAAGATTTTAGCGGGGCGATCTACGAGCAGTACTTC. Protein: CASSQDFSGAIYEQYF.

The rearrangement links TRBV7-2 to TRBJ2-3, with no clear D. This CDR3 has 14 residues. In germline, CDR1 is SGHTA, CDR2 FQGNSA. V lost 1 base and J lost 2, with 7 bases in between. Written as DNA, the CDR3 is TGTGCCAGCAGCTTAGGCCACACCACAGATACGCAGTATTTT. Residues: CASSLGHTTDTQYF.

The chain uses TRBV9 and TRBJ2-5; the match to TRBD2 covers 13 bases. After removal of 3 bases from V and 0 bases from J, the junction contained 14 bases not matched to a gene. This CDR3 is 20 amino acids long. CDR1 and CDR2 (germline): SGDLS, YYNGEE. DNA of the CDR3: TGTGCCAGCAGCGCCCCTCGTCGGACTAGCGGGGGAGTGTACCAAGAGACCCAGTACTTC. It is translated as CASSAPRRTSGGVYQETQYF.

Only one count was recorded for this clone. V is TRBV5-8 and J is TRBJ2-7; 11 bases fit TRBD1. The V gene end was trimmed by 3 bases and the J gene end by 7 bases; junction bases not matched to a gene: 9. CDR3 length: 15 amino acids. The germline V gene has CDR1 SGHTS and CDR2 YDEGEE. This chain's CDR3 is CASSSGQGALREQYF. The CDR3 DNA sequence: TGTGCCAGCAGCTCTGGACAGGGGGCCCTTAGAGAGCAGTACTTC.

This sequence joins TRBV7-9 and TRBJ2-6, with D perhaps matching TRBD2 (6 bases). Germline CDR1 reads SEHNR; CDR2 reads FQNEAQ (reference sequence). This CDR3 contains 15 residues. Deletions cut 0 bases from V and 3 bases from J, with 6 bases between. The DNA for the CDR3 is TGTGCCAGCAGCTTAGCGGGGGGTGGGGCCAACGTCCTGACTTTC. Its translation: CASSLAGGGANVLTF.

V and J are TRBV15 and TRBJ1-2; unclear D gene. V was pared by 0 bases and J by 0 bases, with 11 bases between. The CDR3 has 16 residues. Germline-derived CDR1 and CDR2 are LNHNV and YYDKDF (reference sequence). The CDR3 DNA sequence: TGTGCCACCAGCAGAGACCTGGCGGGGACTAACTATGGCTACACCTTC. Protein sequence: CATSRDLAGTNYGYTF.

The chain uses TRBV5-8 and TRBJ2-1; D is possibly TRBD2 (5 bases). Trimming pared 4 bases from V and 10 bases from J, leaving 15 bases between. From germline, CDR1 is SGHTS and CDR2 YDEGEE. The CDR3 runs to 13 residues. Here the CDR3 DNA reads TGTGCCAGCAGCACCTTACTAGTTTGGGAGCAGTTCTTC. Amino acid sequence: CASSTLLVWEQFF.

This clone was recorded once. The chain uses TRBV5-5 and TRBJ1-2; D remains ambiguous. Germline CDR1 SGHKS, CDR2 YYEKEE (reference sequence). The CDR3 has 15 residues. V was cut by 0 bases and J by 8 bases, with 17 bases left in between. CDR3 sequence reads: CASSLVDTRSSGYTF. DNA for the CDR3: TGTGCCAGCAGCTTGGTTGATACGCGATCATCGGGCTACACCTTC.

This chain links TRBV15 with TRBJ2-1; TRBD2 matches 7 bases. This CDR3 spans 16 amino acids. Trimming at V came to 1 base and at J to 4 bases, leaving 7 bases not matched to a gene. The germline CDR1 and CDR2 sequences are LNHNV and YYDKDF (reference sequence). This CDR3 reads CATSRGLAGEYNEQFF. The CDR3 DNA sequence: TGTGCCACCAGCAGAGGATTAGCGGGCGAATACAATGAGCAGTTCTTC. The whole variable domain, remainder taken from reference TRBV15 and TRBJ2-1, is DAMVIQNPRYQVTQFGKPVTLSCSQTLNHNVMYWYQQKSSQAPKLLFHYYDKDFNNEADTPDNFQSRRPNTSFCFLDIRSPGLGDTAMYLCATSRGLAGEYNEQFFGPGTRLTVL.

The genes are TRBV18 and TRBJ1-1; D remains unclear. Trimming took off 1 base at V and 2 bases at J, with 5 bases between the two ends. Per germline, CDR1 KGHSH and CDR2 LQKENI. This CDR3 region has 13 residues. For the CDR3, the DNA is TGTGCCAGCTCACCACTTGTAAACACTGAAGCTTTCTTT. Its translation: CASSPLVNTEAFF.

V gene TRBV19 combines with J gene TRBJ2-7; 7 bases align to TRBD2. This CDR3 spans 16 amino acids. V dropped 4 bases and J dropped 1; count of bases not matched to a gene: 10. Germline V gives CDR1 LNHDA, CDR2 SQIVND (reference sequence). The CDR3 nucleotides are TGTGCCAGTAGTAGCCCCGGGGGGAGTCGGTCCTACGAGCAGTACTTC. Translation: CASSSPGGSRSYEQYF.

The V gene is TRBV30, the J gene TRBJ2-5; 7 bases agree with TRBD2. V trimming: 1 base; J trimming: 0 bases; junction bases outside the gene matches: 8. In germline, CDR1 is GTSNPN, CDR2 SVGIG (reference sequence). The CDR3 runs 16 residues. CDR3 loop: CAWSGASGPYQETQYF. The CDR3 bases are TGTGCCTGGAGTGGGGCTAGCGGACCGTACCAAGAGACCCAGTACTTC.

The genes are TRBV5-8 and TRBJ2-6; possible D gene TRBD2, 5 bases. The CDR3 runs 15 residues. Germline values: CDR1 SGHTS, CDR2 YDEGEE. Trimming stripped 1 base from V and 2 bases from J, with 7 bases between. The CDR3 bases are TGTGCCAGCAGCTTGTCGGGAACTGGGGCCAACGTCCTGACTTTC. This sequence encodes CASSLSGTGANVLTF.

The V and J genes are TRBV5-1 and TRBJ2-5; 10 bases line up with TRBD2. Per the germline V gene, CDR1 is SGHRS and CDR2 is YFSETQ. This CDR3 has 15 residues. The junction had 11 bases not matched to a gene; V was cut back by 7 bases and J by 5 bases. The CDR3 is CASLPSGRAGETQYF. Here the CDR3 DNA reads TGCGCCAGCCTCCCAAGCGGGAGGGCCGGGGAGACCCAGTACTTC.

The genes are TRBV5-7 and TRBJ2-2; 7 nucleotides agree with TRBD1. TRBV5-7 is an ORF, with its function uncertain. This CDR3 has 16 amino acids. V lost 4 bases, J lost 3 bases, and 9 bases stayed unmatched. CDR3 coding DNA: TGTGCCAGCAGCCCATTGGGGCAGGGGGACACCGGGGAGCTGTTTTTT. Residues: CASSPLGQGDTGELFF.

The CDR3, as DNA: TGCGCCAGCAGCCAAGTTGTCTGGGAGGCTGAGCAGTTCTTC. Translation: CASSQVVWEAEQFF. The chain couples TRBV4-3 to TRBJ2-1, with D tentatively TRBD2 (6 bases). The germline V and J ends were trimmed by 1 base and 9 bases, with 13 bases remaining between them. The CDR3 runs to 14 residues. Germline CDR1 and CDR2: LGHNA and YSLEER.

The chain links TRBV11-2 to TRBJ2-1, with D possibly matching TRBD2 (6 bases). CDR3 length: 16 residues. Per the germline V gene, CDR1 is SGHAT and CDR2 is FQNNGV. Trimming left V 2 bases short and J 0 bases short, with 11 bases between. This chain's CDR3 is CASSLRLASSYNEQFF. CDR3 in DNA: TGTGCCAGCAGCTTACGCCTAGCGAGCTCCTACAATGAGCAGTTCTTC. Using reference TRBV11-2 and TRBJ2-1 for the parts outside the CDR3, the full variable domain is EAGVAQSPRYKIIEKRQSVAFWCNPISGHATLYWYQQILGQGPKLLIQFQNNGVVDDSQLPKDRFSAERLKGVDSTLKIQPAKLEDSAVYLCASSLRLASSYNEQFFGPGTRLTVL.

Note on this clone: The junction and the germline gene differ at one end; a read error may be behind it. The chain carries TRBV19 and TRBJ2-7, with D perhaps TRBD1 (5 bases). This CDR3 comprises 10 residues. Germline V gene data show CDR1 as LNHDA and CDR2 as SQIVND (reference sequence). The CDR3 spells CASSSDSLHF. The DNA of the CDR3 is TGTGCCAGTAGTAGTGACAGTCTCCACTTC. The full variable domain, rest sourced from reference TRBV19 and TRBJ2-7, is DGGITQSPKYLFRKEGQNVTLSCEQNLNHDAMYWYRQDPGQGLRLIYYSQIVNDFQKGDIAEGYSVSREKKESFPLTVTSAQKNPTAFYLCASSSDSLHFGPGTRLTVT.

This chain connects TRBV6-4 to TRBJ2-1; 7 bases are a match to TRBD2. This CDR3 is built from 14 residues. The V gene end was trimmed by 5 bases and the J gene end by 6 bases; junction bases not matched to a gene: 7. Germline CDR1 MRHNA, CDR2 SNTAGT. Here the CDR3 DNA reads TGTGCCAGCAGTAACACCGGGACTACCAATGAGCAGTTCTTC. Translating it yields CASSNTGTTNEQFF.

In the case of this clone: The junction shows a germline mismatch at one end, possibly a read error. V is TRBV11-2 and J is TRBJ1-1; D may be TRBD1 (6 bases). The germline V gene has CDR1 SGHAT and CDR2 FQNNGV. There are 13 residues in the CDR3. CDR3 sequence (DNA): TGTGCCAGCAGCCAACAAAAAGGGGGATACGTTCGTTTT. Its translation: CASSQQKGGYVRF.

The chain links TRBV29-1 to TRBJ2-5, with D maybe TRBD2 (6 bases). The CDR3 totals 13 residues. Germline V gene sequence: CDR1 SQVTM, CDR2 ANQGSEA. Between the trimmed V and J ends, which lost 6 bases and 4 bases, there was a span of 15 bases. Here the CDR3 DNA reads TGCAGCGTGGGGGGTCCTTGGGGAGAGACCCAGTACTTC. Protein: CSVGGPWGETQYF. Together with reference TRBV29-1 and TRBJ2-5, the CDR3 gives the full variable domain: SAVISQKPSRDICQRGTSLTIQCQVDSQVTMMFWYRQQPGQSLTLIATANQGSEATYESGFVIDKFPISRPNLTFSTLTVSNMSPEDSSIYLCSVGGPWGETQYFGPGTRLLVL.